The rows below give T cell receptor beta chains drawn from one sample of a study of blood T cells in healthy people across ages. TCRdb re-called the 5' RACE reads with MiXCR, one entry per CDR3 protein. The sample yields about 800,000 distinct CDR3 sequences, around a quarter seen once. This same sample was also taken into another study, of T cells of mothers and their children.

Sequencing was done on a sample of blood. These receptor sequences come from a boy under 18 in good health. Each CDR3 is given with its conserved first and last residue. D genes are given only for firm matches. Some rows mark clone size as missing; the rest say once, few, many or name a class of expanded clone.

J gene | V gene | D gene | clone size | CDR3 DNA | CDR3 protein
TRBJ1-4 | TRBV28 | NA | NA | TGTGCCAGCAGGGACCCGAGAACAGATTCTAATGAAAAACTGTTTTTT | CASRDPRTDSNEKLFF
TRBJ1-1 | TRBV7-9 | NA | NA | TGTGCCAGCGGGAAGGGGACTAACACTGAAGCTTTCTTT | CASGKGTNTEAFF
TRBJ1-2 | TRBV9 | NA | few | TGTGCCAGCAGCGTTAACAGGGAGAGAAACTATGGCTACACCTTC | CASSVNRERNYGYTF
TRBJ2-3 | TRBV7-8 | TRBD1 | NA | TGTGCCAGCTCACGAAGGGGACAGGGGGCAGATACGCAGTATTTT | CASSRRGQGADTQYF
TRBJ2-5 | TRBV28 | NA | few | TGTGCCAGCAGGACAGGAACCGTAGGGGAGACCCAGTACTTC | CASRTGTVGETQYF
TRBJ2-1 | TRBV18 | TRBD1 | NA | TGTGCCAGCTCACCTCGGGACAGGTCTTCCTACAATGAGCAGTTCTTC | CASSPRDRSSYNEQFF
TRBJ2-5 | TRBV7-2 | NA | NA | TGTGCCAGCAGCTTAGAGCCGGACCCAAGAGAGGCCCAGTACTTC | CASSLEPDPREAQYF
TRBJ2-1 | TRBV20-1 | TRBD2 | few | TGCAGTGCGTCTAGGACTAGCGGGAGCAATGAGCAGTTCTTC | CSASRTSGSNEQFF
TRBJ1-4 | TRBV7-2 | NA | NA | TGTGCCAGCAGCTTTTTCGGGACATTAGGTGGAGAAAAACTGTTTTTT | CASSFFGTLGGEKLFF
TRBJ1-4 | TRBV12-3/TRBV12-4 | NA | few | TGTGCCAGCAGTTCGGGAAGAGAAAAACTGTTTTTT | CASSSGREKLFF
TRBJ2-4 | TRBV6-5 | NA | few | TGTGCCAGCAGTTCAGCCGGGACGAAGGGGAACATTCAGTACTTC | CASSSAGTKGNIQYF
TRBJ2-7 | TRBV7-2 | NA | NA | TGTGCCAGCAGCTCCGGGCAGGTGTTCGAGCAGTACTTC | CASSSGQVFEQYF
TRBJ2-5 | TRBV27 | TRBD1 | few | TGTGCCAGCAGTTCCCGGACAGGGTTAGAGACCCAGTACTTC | CASSSRTGLETQYF
TRBJ2-1 | TRBV28 | NA | NA | TGTGCCAGCAGTTTTTCGAAGCGGAACAATGAGCAGTTCTTC | CASSFSKRNNEQFF
TRBJ1-2 | TRBV29-1 | NA | NA | TGCAGCGTTGAGGAGGGCAGAGGCTGTGGCTACACCTTC | CSVEEGRGCGYTF
TRBJ1-2 | TRBV24-1 | NA | NA | TGTGCCACCAGTGAGAGCCGTTATGGCTACACCTTC | CATSESRYGYTF
TRBJ2-2 | TRBV29-1 | NA | few | TGCAGCGTTGAAGGAAAGGGGACAAACACCGGGGAGCTGTTTTTT | CSVEGKGTNTGELFF
TRBJ2-4 | TRBV4-1 | TRBD1 | few | TGCGCCAGCAGACAACAACAGGGGGCAAGGGACATTCAGTACTTC | CASRQQQGARDIQYF
TRBJ1-1 | TRBV27 | NA | NA | TGTGCCAGCAGTTTGCTCTCGGGCGGGACTGAAGCTTTCTTT | CASSLLSGGTEAFF
TRBJ1-2 | TRBV7-9 | NA | NA | TGTGCCAGCAGCTCCTCCCCAGGCAAGAATAACTATGGCTACACCTTC | CASSSSPGKNNYGYTF
TRBJ1-2 | TRBV12-3/TRBV12-4 | TRBD1 | few | TGTGCCAGCACTCGCGTGTCGACAGGGCGCTATGGCTACACCTTC | CASTRVSTGRYGYTF
TRBJ2-2 | TRBV9 | TRBD1 | few | TGTGCCAGCAGGACAGGGGGTCTGGACACCGGGGAGCTGTTTTTT | CASRTGGLDTGELFF
TRBJ2-7 | TRBV28 | NA | few | TGTGCCAGCAGTTTTGCGGGGCCCACCTACGAGCAGTACTTC | CASSFAGPTYEQYF
TRBJ1-5 | TRBV6-2/TRBV6-3 | TRBD1 | NA | TGTGCCAGCAACCCCTCCGGGACAGGGGTTTATATGGGCAATCAGCCCCAGCATTTT | CASNPSGTGVYMGNQPQHF
TRBJ2-5 | TRBV27 | TRBD2 | NA | TGTGCCAGCAGTTCGTTAGCGGGGGGGCCCCAAGAGACCCAGTACTTC | CASSSLAGGPQETQYF
TRBJ1-1 | TRBV12-3/TRBV12-4 | TRBD1 | few | TGTGCCAGCACCCCGGGACAGGGGCGAATGAACACTGAAGCTTTCTTT | CASTPGQGRMNTEAFF
TRBJ2-1 | TRBV4-2 | NA | NA | TGTGCCAGCAGCCAAGATATAGGGGGCAATGAGCAGTTCTTC | CASSQDIGGNEQFF
TRBJ1-1 | TRBV12-3/TRBV12-4 | NA | few | TGTGCCAGCAGCTCAAGGGGGGACACTGAAGCTTTCTTT | CASSSRGDTEAFF
TRBJ1-1 | TRBV7-2 | TRBD1 | NA | TGTGCCAGCAGCTACGGATTACAGGGGGCTGCTTTCTTT | CASSYGLQGAAFF
TRBJ1-1 | TRBV5-1 | TRBD1 | NA | TGCGCCAGCAGCGCTGCCCCTGGGACAGACACTGAAGCTTTCTTT | CASSAAPGTDTEAFF